This T cell receptor beta chain was profiled in a study of blood T cell repertoires in COVID-19 (dated by TCRdb to 2019 to 2021). For the study in its entirety: Collaborator samples came from the United States, Italy and Spain and covered acute and convalescent phases of COVID-19. A de-identified subject ID, COVID-19 status, age in years and sex were almost always included in the sample metadata. The repertoires were made available in a free public database intended to serve as a resource for research on the immune response to SARS-CoV-2. Where available, HLA class I and class II types were taken from metadata supplied by the sample provider and were not determined by assay-based typing. Samples came from the ongoing ImmuneRACE study (first 160 participants) plus 1,254 subjects from 6 global collaborators. The dataset comprised deeply sampled blood TCRbeta repertoires from subjects exposed to, actively infected with, or recovered from COVID-19. The material from the prospective study consisted of cDNA or gDNA derived from T cells, B-cell-depleted T cells, or PBMCs. Overall study results and their limits: Clinical and demographic metadata were provided uncurated, with the amount varying by source and participant.

Note on this clone: The antigen this receptor binds is unknown. No base quality information exists; no much larger clone differs at one position.

TCRbeta CDR3 regions were amplified from genomic DNA using the immunoSEQ Assay, a bias-controlled multiplex PCR. From the authors' description of their analysis: Nucleated cell counts per sample were estimated from amplification of reference gene primers within the assay. Sequence reads were collapsed and filtered to measure the absolute abundance of every unique TCRbeta CDR3 rearrangement. For each sample, productive Simpson clonality was calculated as the square root of Simpson's diversity index across productive rearrangements. TCRdb obtained this table from immuneACCESS and retained in-frame rearrangements with V and J assigned. These tables miss some clones; where compared with another copy, unresolved V genes account for less than half of the shortfall, and the remainder is unexplained. That table furnishes V, J and clone size, whereas the DNA furnished D and trimming. This sample gives 200,000 or so clones in total; around 81% of them show up just once. The ten largest clonotypes hold approximately 0.9% of the sample.

One collaborating source in Seattle enrolled patients during active infection and followed them longitudinally through the course of disease. Each collaborating institution followed its own protocols to collect whole blood in K2EDTA tubes. For TCRbeta analysis, collaborator samples were shipped as frozen whole blood, as isolated PBMCs, or as DNA extracted from either sample type. The CDR3 starts with the cysteine, ends with the phenylalanine, and has 13 residues. Only CDR3 DNA remains: 39 bases, in frame from the first base. At the junction V is shortened by 5 bases and J by 3 bases, with 8 bases in between.

The TCR sequence derives from a man in his sixties with COVID-19, enrolled during active disease. Source material: peripheral blood. The V and J segments used are TRBV12-3 or TRBV12-4 and TRBJ1-5; a tentative D call is TRBD1 (6 bases match). The CDR3 loop reads CASSTGYNQPQHF. In nucleotide form, the sequence is TGTGCCAGCAGTACAGGGTACAATCAGCCCCAGCATTTT.